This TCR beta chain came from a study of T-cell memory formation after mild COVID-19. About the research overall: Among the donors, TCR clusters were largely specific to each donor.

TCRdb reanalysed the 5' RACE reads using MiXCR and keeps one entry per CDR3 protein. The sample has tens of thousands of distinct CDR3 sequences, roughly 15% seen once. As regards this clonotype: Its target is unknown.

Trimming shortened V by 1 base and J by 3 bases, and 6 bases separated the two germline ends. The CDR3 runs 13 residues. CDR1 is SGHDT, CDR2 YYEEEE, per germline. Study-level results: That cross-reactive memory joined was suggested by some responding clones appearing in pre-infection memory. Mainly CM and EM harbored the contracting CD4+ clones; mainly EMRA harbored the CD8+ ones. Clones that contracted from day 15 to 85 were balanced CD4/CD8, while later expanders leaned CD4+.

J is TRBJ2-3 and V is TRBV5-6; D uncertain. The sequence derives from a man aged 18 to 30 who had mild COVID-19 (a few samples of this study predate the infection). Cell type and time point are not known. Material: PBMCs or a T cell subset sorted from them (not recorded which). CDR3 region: CASSLYLTDTQYF. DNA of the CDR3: TGTGCCAGCAGCTTGTATCTTACAGATACGCAGTATTTT.